These 29 T cell receptor beta chains were all obtained from the same sample, sequenced in a study of CD8+ T cells in alopecia areata. Treatment indicated: oral pan-JAK inhibitor, 5-10 mg twice daily. RNA extraction was followed by reverse transcription into cDNA, which acted as the sequencing template. Here immunoSEQ multiplex PCR was the method, and the copy in TCRdb shows in-frame clones only, minus some. The sample gives about 120,000 clones, 56% of which show up once; about 3.4% is in the top ten. Here the sequenced sample was CD4+ T cells sorted from blood, taken at week 24, from a patient treated with tofacitinib. These receptors were collected from a human donor with alopecia areata.

This rearrangement joins TRBV5-6 to TRBJ2-3, with 8 bases lining up with TRBD1. J lost 1 base, V lost 4 bases, and 8 bases had no gene match. The V gene's germline CDR1 is SGHDT and CDR2 YYEEEE. The CDR3 spans 16 residues. CDR3 sequence reads: CASSQLDRGGTDTQYF. Written as DNA, the CDR3 is TGTGCCAGCAGCCAGTTAGACAGGGGAGGCACAGATACGCAGTATTTT.

The chain has TRBV14 and TRBJ1-3, with TRBD1 matching over 7 bases. Looked up from germline, CDR1 is SGHDN and CDR2 is FVKESK. The CDR3 has 14 residues. The V segment lost 3 bases and the J segment 4 bases; nucleotides outside the gene matches: 3. CDR3 bases: TGTGCCAGCAGCCAGGTGACAGGGGGAAACACCATATATTTT. This gives the protein CASSQVTGGNTIYF.

The CDR3 sequence: CASSVLRREQFF. CDR3 bases: TGTGCCAGCAGTGTCCTCAGGAGGGAGCAGTTCTTC. This chain connects TRBV2 to TRBJ2-1, with D possibly matching TRBD2 (5 bases). This CDR3 comprises 12 residues. Between the trimmed V and J ends, which lost 4 bases and 10 bases, there was a span of 11 bases. From germline, CDR1 is SNHLY and CDR2 FYNNEI. The full variable domain, rest sourced from reference TRBV2 and TRBJ2-1, is EPEVTQTPSHQVTQMGQEVILRCVPISNHLYFYWYRQILGQKVEFLVSFYNNEISEKSEIFDDQFSVERPDGSNFTLKIRSTKLEDSAMYFCASSVLRREQFFGPGTRLTVL.

This rearrangement joins TRBV7-2 to TRBJ1-3; D remains ambiguous. This CDR3 region has 15 residues. Deletions cut 3 bases from V and 0 bases from J, with 9 bases between. CDR1 and CDR2 from the germline V gene are SGHTA and FQGNSA. The CDR3 nucleotides are TGTGCCAGCAGCTTGTACACGACCTCTGGAAACACCATATATTTT. It translates to CASSLYTTSGNTIYF.

This chain connects TRBV30 to TRBJ2-7; D not certain. The V end lost 3 bases, the J end lost 2 bases, and 8 bases lay between the germline ends. This CDR3 has 12 residues. The germline V gene encodes CDR1 GTSNPN and CDR2 SVGIG (reference sequence). CDR3 sequence: CAWRDGPYEQYF. In DNA, the CDR3 is TGTGCCTGGAGGGACGGGCCCTACGAGCAGTACTTC. Looking up the rest from reference TRBV30 and TRBJ2-7 gives the full variable domain: SQTIHQWPATLVQPVGSPLSLECTVEGTSNPNLYWYRQAAGRGLQLLFYSVGIGQISSEVPQNLSASRPQDRQFILSSKKLLLSDSGFYLCAWRDGPYEQYFGPGTRLTVT.

The chain recombines TRBV9 with TRBJ2-5; the D gene is possibly TRBD2 (5 bases). CDR3 length: 14 residues. The V gene lost 0 bases and the J gene lost 5 bases, with 11 bases spanning the gap. Germline V gene data show CDR1 as SGDLS and CDR2 as YYNGEE. The CDR3 DNA is TGTGCCAGCAGCGTAGAAAAGGGCGGGGAGACCCAGTACTTC. Its translation is CASSVEKGGETQYF.

The CDR3 reads CASSPGRDQPQHF. The CDR3 coding sequence is TGTGCCAGCTCACCGGGACGCGATCAGCCCCAGCATTTT. The V gene is TRBV18, the J gene TRBJ1-5, with D possibly TRBD1 on 5 matching bases. V was pared by 3 bases and J by 5 bases, with 8 bases between. This CDR3 spans 13 amino acids. CDR1 is KGHSH and CDR2 is LQKENI in the germline V gene.

The DNA of the CDR3 is TGTGCCTGGAGAGAGCAGGGGGCGAGGACCGGGGAGCTGTTTTTT. This sequence encodes CAWREQGARTGELFF. J is TRBJ2-2 and V is TRBV30; 8 bases align to TRBD1. The CDR3 consists of 15 residues. CDR1 and CDR2 (germline): GTSNPN, SVGIG (reference sequence). Trimming removed 3 bases from V and 5 bases from J; junction bases left unmatched: 8.

There are a few counts of this clone. The gene calls are TRBV19 and TRBJ2-1; tentatively, D is TRBD1 (6 bases). The CDR3 length is 14 residues. CDR1 is LNHDA and CDR2 is SQIVND in the germline V gene (reference sequence). Trimming cost V 6 bases and J 2 bases, with 11 bases left between them. The CDR3 nucleotides read TGTGCCAGTAGCCAAGACAGGACCTACAATGAGCAGTTCTTC. Protein product: CASSQDRTYNEQFF.

The chain uses TRBV7-3 and TRBJ2-3; no firm D call. V was shortened by 5 bases and J by 1 base, with 7 bases between the two germline ends. Per germline, CDR1 SGHTA and CDR2 FQGTGA. CDR3 size: 13 residues. CDR3 protein: CASSHPGTDTQYF. The CDR3 nucleotides read TGTGCCAGCAGCCACCCAGGCACAGATACGCAGTATTTT.

This clone was counted only a few times. This rearrangement joins TRBV29-1 to TRBJ2-1; 12 bases are a match to TRBD2. The V and J ends lost 2 bases and 10 bases, in that order; junction bases with no gene match: 3. The CDR3 runs to 13 residues. CDR1 is SQVTM and CDR2 is ANQGSEA in the germline V gene. The CDR3, as DNA: TGCAGCGTTGAATTCGGGACTAGCGGGGAGCAGTTCTTC. The encoded protein is CSVEFGTSGEQFF.

On this clone: The sample carries other DNA sequences with the same CDR3. The chain has TRBV12-5 and TRBJ2-7; D remains unclear. Germline CDR1 reads LGHNT; CDR2 reads FRNRAP. The CDR3 loop spans 11 amino acids. V was clipped by 1 base and J by 4 bases, with 2 bases between them. CDR3 loop: CASGLGYEQYF. DNA for the CDR3: TGTGCTAGTGGTTTGGGGTACGAGCAGTACTTC.

The genes are TRBV30 and TRBJ1-1, with 7 positions matching TRBD1. The ends lost 8 bases at V and 7 bases at J; junction bases unmatched: 13. Germline CDR1 is GTSNPN and CDR2 is SVGIG (reference sequence). The CDR3 spans 13 residues. The DNA of the CDR3 is TGTGCCCGACGATCCGGGACAGCATATGAAGCTTTCTTT. Residues: CARRSGTAYEAFF.

The rearrangement joins TRBV30 to TRBJ1-5; D is uncertain. The CDR3 sequence is 13 residues long. CDR1 GTSNPN and CDR2 SVGIG come from the germline V gene (reference sequence). The germline V and J ends were trimmed by 5 bases and 4 bases, with 12 bases remaining between them. DNA for the CDR3: TGTGCCTGGGCAGCGGACCCAAATCAGCCCCAGCATTTT. Protein sequence: CAWAADPNQPQHF.

This sequence joins TRBV9 and TRBJ2-7; D gene unclear. CDR3 length: 16 amino acids. Germline V lookup: CDR1 SGDLS, CDR2 YYNGEE. V was cut by 3 bases and J by 0 bases, with 16 bases left in between. Here the CDR3 DNA reads TGTGCCAGCAGCGCTCCCCCCAGTGCTTCCTCCTACGAGCAGTACTTC. This encodes CASSAPPSASSYEQYF. Variable domain in full (rest from reference TRBV9 and TRBJ2-7): DSGVTQTPKHLITATGQRVTLRCSPRSGDLSVYWYQQSLDQGLQFLIQYYNGEERAKGNILERFSAQQFPDLHSELNLSSLELGDSALYFCASSAPPSASSYEQYFGPGTRLTVT.

This clone was counted a few times. This sequence joins TRBV14 and TRBJ2-1, with 13 bases matching TRBD2. The CDR3 is 15 amino acids. V shed 4 bases and J 8 bases; nucleotides not matched to a gene: 5. In germline, CDR1 is SGHDN, CDR2 FVKESK. CDR3 nucleotides: TGTGCCAGCAGCCCGGGACTAGCGGGGTTCTATGAGCAGTTCTTC. It is translated as CASSPGLAGFYEQFF.

The chain employs TRBV5-4 and TRBJ2-5, with 10 bases that match TRBD2. The length of the CDR3 is 15 residues. V lost 0 bases and J lost 3; bases outside the gene matches: 2. Germline V gene sequence: CDR1 SGHNT, CDR2 YYREEE (reference sequence). The CDR3 sequence is CASSLEAGGEETQYF. CDR3 coding DNA: TGTGCCAGCAGCTTGGAAGCGGGGGGGGAAGAGACCCAGTACTTC.

This clone was counted a few times. The rearrangement joins TRBV28 to TRBJ2-1; D call uncertain. This CDR3 is built from 12 residues. The V end was cut by 1 base, the J end by 9 bases, with 7 bases between. Germline values: CDR1 MDHEN, CDR2 SYDVKM. The CDR3: CASSLSGPEQFF. The DNA for the CDR3 is TGTGCCAGCAGTTTATCTGGGCCTGAGCAGTTCTTC.

In its sample, this clone was seen many times. The V and J genes are TRBV10-3 and TRBJ2-2; D is perhaps TRBD2 (6 bases). The ends were cut back, 2 bases at V and 0 bases at J, with 10 bases in the middle. The CDR3 spans 16 residues. From germline, CDR1 is ENHRY and CDR2 SYGVKD. The CDR3 region is CAISERTTANTGELFF. DNA of the CDR3: TGTGCCATCAGTGAGAGGACTACTGCGAACACCGGGGAGCTGTTTTTT.

This clone came up a few times. The chain couples TRBV2 to TRBJ2-3; D possibly uses TRBD1 or TRBD2 (5 bases each). The CDR3 loop spans 15 amino acids. Trimming pared 2 bases from V and 1 base from J, leaving 10 bases between. CDR1 is SNHLY, CDR2 FYNNEI, per germline. CDR3 nucleotide sequence: TGTGCCAGCAGTGAACCCTGGGGACGCACAGATACGCAGTATTTT. Encoded protein: CASSEPWGRTDTQYF.

This clone has only a few counts. This chain connects TRBV2 to TRBJ1-1; possibly TRBD1 for D (5 bases). The CDR3 consists of 13 residues. The V gene lost 7 bases and the J gene lost 0 bases, with 9 bases spanning the gap. The germline CDR1 and CDR2 sequences are SNHLY and FYNNEI. CDR3 sequence: CASTREMNTEAFF. The CDR3, as DNA: TGTGCCAGCACCAGGGAGATGAACACTGAAGCTTTCTTT.

The chain links TRBV6-5 to TRBJ2-5, with 8 bases aligning to TRBD1. Looked up from germline, CDR1 is MNHEY and CDR2 is SVGAGI. CDR3 length equals 14 residues. After removal of 4 bases from V and 5 bases from J, the junction contained 6 bases not matched to a gene. The CDR3 region has the DNA TGTGCCAGCAGTTGGAACAGGGGGTTTGAGACCCAGTACTTC. This gives the protein CASSWNRGFETQYF.

The rearrangement links TRBV6-7 to TRBJ1-1; D might be TRBD1 (6 bases). TRBV6-7 is an ORF, with its function uncertain. V was clipped by 0 bases and J by 1 base, with 15 bases between them. The CDR3 extends over 17 amino acids. The CDR3 region has the DNA TGTGCCAGCAGTTACTCGAACTGGGGGCTGTGGAACACTGAAGCTTTCTTT. Protein product: CASSYSNWGLWNTEAFF.

The table lists this clone with a few counts. The V call is TRBV5-6, the J call TRBJ2-7; D is ambiguous. Germline loops: CDR1 SGHDT, CDR2 YYEEEE. V lost 1 base, J lost 2 bases, and 16 bases lay in between. The CDR3 runs 16 residues. CDR3 in DNA: TGTGCCAGCAGCTTGTCGGTCAGCTCCAACCCCTACGAGCAGTACTTC. Protein sequence: CASSLSVSSNPYEQYF.

The chain carries TRBV6-5 and TRBJ2-7; weak D call: TRBD1 (5 bases). The CDR3 consists of 15 residues. V lost 1 base to trimming and J lost 0 bases, with 10 bases between them. Looked up from germline, CDR1 is MNHEY and CDR2 is SVGAGI. Here the CDR3 DNA reads TGTGCCAGCAGTTACTGGCAGGGAAGCTCCTACGAGCAGTACTTC. Translating gives CASSYWQGSSYEQYF.

The CDR3 reads CASSIGGQGNQPQHF. CDR3 bases: TGTGCCAGTAGTATAGGGGGGCAGGGCAATCAGCCCCAGCATTTT. V gene TRBV19 combines with J gene TRBJ1-5; possibly TRBD1 for D (6 bases). The germline V gene encodes CDR1 LNHDA and CDR2 SQIVND (reference sequence). CDR3 length: 15 amino acids. V was pared by 1 base and J by 2 bases, with 9 bases between.

V gene TRBV7-3 combines with J gene TRBJ2-5; 12 nucleotides agree with TRBD2. V was pared by 5 bases and J by 4 bases, with 5 bases of the junction left unmatched. CDR1 SGHTA and CDR2 FQGTGA come from the germline V gene. The CDR3 extends over 15 amino acids. The CDR3 is CASSPGLAGRETQYF. In DNA, the CDR3 is TGTGCCAGCAGCCCTGGACTAGCGGGGCGAGAGACCCAGTACTTC.

The V gene is TRBV5-1, the J gene TRBJ2-1; D unclear. V was trimmed by 0 bases and J by 4 bases, leaving 8 bases between them. This CDR3 is built from 14 residues. The germline V gene encodes CDR1 SGHRS and CDR2 YFSETQ. The CDR3: CASSLGLQYNEQFF. The CDR3 DNA reads TGCGCCAGCAGCTTGGGGCTACAGTACAATGAGCAGTTCTTC.

J is TRBJ1-1 and V is TRBV9, with D maybe TRBD1 (6 bases). The CDR3 consists of 15 residues. Germline CDR1 SGDLS, CDR2 YYNGEE. Between the trimmed V and J ends, which lost 1 base and 1 base, there was a span of 11 bases. The DNA for the CDR3 is TGTGCCAGCAGCGTAAGCCAGGGGCGGAACACTGAAGCTTTCTTT. It translates to CASSVSQGRNTEAFF.